This TCR beta chain was found in a study of T cell repertoires in cytomegalovirus infection. Background on the study: CMV epitopes in the study were HLA-C-restricted (recently identified) and HLA-B-restricted (well studied). Through public TCR beta signatures, both CMV infection and matching HLA type were indicated.

Using its own MiXCR run on the reads, TCRdb lists one record per CDR3 protein. The profile shows around 430,000 distinct CDR3 sequences, approximately 42% of them singletons. The CDR3 contains 12 residues. With 3 bases removed from V and 6 bases from J, the gap between germline ends came to 9 bases. CDR1 is SQVTM, CDR2 ANQGSEA, per germline. In the case of this clonotype: Its specificity is unknown.

Sequenced material: cultured PBMCs, taken from culture after CMV antigen stimulation. This rearrangement joins TRBV29-1 to TRBJ2-1, with D maybe TRBD1 (6 bases). The source is a human donor in good health (CMV status not recorded). Some clones in this sample may be carry-over from other donors' samples. The CDR3 sequence: CSVDVGANEQFF. In DNA form, the CDR3 reads TGCAGCGTTGACGTGGGGGCCAATGAGCAGTTCTTC.